Following are 17 T cell receptor beta chains from one sample sequenced in a study of T-cell memory formation after mild COVID-19. Each CDR3 protein gets one entry after TCRdb re-called the 5' RACE reads with MiXCR. The sample holds fewer than 700,000 distinct CDR3 sequences, more than 15% seen once. Specimen: PBMCs or a T cell subset sorted from them (not recorded which). The source is an adult woman who had mild COVID-19 (a few samples of this study predate the infection). Cell type and time point are not known.

The rearrangement joins TRBV6-5 to TRBJ2-7, with TRBD1 identical over 7 bases. CDR3 length: 16 residues. Germline CDR1 reads MNHEY; CDR2 reads SVGAGI. V lost 6 bases, J lost 3 bases, and 14 bases stayed unmatched. This CDR3 is CASSLTVARGYYEQYF. CDR3 DNA: TGTGCCAGCAGCTTAACCGTAGCCAGGGGGTACTACGAGCAGTACTTC.

The sample holds a few counts of this clonotype. The chain couples TRBV20-1 to TRBJ2-3; tentative D call: TRBD2 (7 bases). Looked up from germline, CDR1 is DFQATT and CDR2 is SNEGSKA (reference sequence). The germline V and J ends were trimmed by 2 bases and 0 bases, with 9 bases remaining between them. The CDR3 contains 14 residues. The CDR3 here is CSARRGASTDTQYF. The CDR3 coding sequence is TGCAGTGCTAGACGGGGGGCGAGCACAGATACGCAGTATTTT.

V gene TRBV30 combines with J gene TRBJ2-7; D not resolved. The germline V gene encodes CDR1 GTSNPN and CDR2 SVGIG (reference sequence). The CDR3 contains 13 residues. Trimming stripped 2 bases from V and 0 bases from J, with 8 bases between. CDR3 loop: CAWSMISSYEQYF. The DNA for the CDR3 is TGTGCCTGGAGTATGATCAGCTCCTACGAGCAGTACTTC.

J is TRBJ2-3 and V is TRBV9; D is perhaps TRBD1 (6 bases). Trimming stripped 4 bases from V and 3 bases from J, with 18 bases between. The CDR3 spans 16 residues. CDR1 is SGDLS, CDR2 YYNGEE, per germline. Here the CDR3 DNA reads TGTGCCAGCAGCATCGGACAGAGACCTCAGACAGATACGCAGTATTTT. Its translation is CASSIGQRPQTDTQYF.

This chain links TRBV9 with TRBJ1-2; D is uncertain. This CDR3 comprises 14 residues. Germline assignment: CDR1 SGDLS and CDR2 YYNGEE. Trimming removed 4 bases at V and 0 bases at J, with 10 bases between. This CDR3 reads CASSTRYANYGYTF. The CDR3 nucleotides read TGTGCCAGCAGCACCCGGTACGCTAACTATGGCTACACCTTC.

This clonotype was picked up a small number of times. V and J are TRBV6-5 and TRBJ1-1; a possible D gene is TRBD1 (6 bases). V shed 4 bases and J shed 1 base, with 10 bases lying between them. The CDR3 length is 14 residues. Germline CDR1 reads MNHEY; CDR2 reads SVGAGI. CDR3 sequence (DNA): TGTGCCAGCAGTTTTGACAGGAGGAACACTGAAGCTTTCTTT. Residues: CASSFDRRNTEAFF.

V is TRBV5-1 and J is TRBJ2-2; 7 bases agree with TRBD2. CDR3 length: 16 amino acids. V dropped 0 bases and J dropped 5; count of bases not matched to a gene: 7. The germline V gene has CDR1 SGHRS and CDR2 YFSETQ. As DNA, the CDR3 is TGCGCCAGCAGCTTGGAATTCGGACTAGGGACCGGGGAGCTGTTTTTT. This sequence encodes CASSLEFGLGTGELFF. The complete variable domain, with remaining parts taken from reference TRBV5-1 and TRBJ2-2, reads KAGVTQTPRYLIKTRGQQVTLSCSPISGHRSVSWYQQTPGQGLQFLFEYFSETQRNKGNFPGRFSGRQFSNSRSEMNVSTLELGDSALYLCASSLEFGLGTGELFFGEGSRLTVL.

This clonotype was counted only a few times. The rearrangement links TRBV6-6 to TRBJ1-4; maybe TRBD1 (5 bases). The V gene lost 2 bases and the J gene lost 0 bases, with 7 bases spanning the gap. Germline V gene lookup returns CDR1 MNHNY and CDR2 SVGAGI (reference sequence). The CDR3 is 15 amino acids. CDR3 sequence reads: CASSYGTATNEKLFF. The DNA for the CDR3 is TGTGCCAGCAGTTACGGGACCGCAACTAATGAAAAACTGTTTTTT.

This rearrangement joins TRBV10-3 to TRBJ2-3, with TRBD2 as a possible D gene (7 bases). The germline V gene encodes CDR1 ENHRY and CDR2 SYGVKD. V dropped 8 bases and J dropped 0 bases, with 9 bases sitting between them. The CDR3 extends over 13 amino acids. In DNA form, the CDR3 reads TGTGCCATCGGCGGGGGCAGCACAGATACGCAGTATTTT. Protein: CAIGGGSTDTQYF.

The rearrangement joins TRBV9 to TRBJ2-7, with D unclear. The germline V and J ends were trimmed by 0 bases and 1 base, with 11 bases remaining between them. The CDR3 consists of 15 residues. Germline V CDR1 and CDR2: SGDLS, YYNGEE. The CDR3 DNA follows: TGTGCCAGCAGCGTAGAATCAGGCTATTCCTACGAGCAGTACTTC. Translated, it gives CASSVESGYSYEQYF.

The V call is TRBV6-5, the J call TRBJ2-1; perhaps TRBD1 as D (5 bases). The CDR3 has 11 amino acids. Trimming stripped 7 bases from V and 8 bases from J, with 9 bases between. In germline, CDR1 is MNHEY, CDR2 SVGAGI. The CDR3 bases are TGTGCCAGCAAGACAGAGGATGAGCAGTTCTTC. Protein sequence: CASKTEDEQFF.

This clonotype was detected only a few times. The chain has TRBV5-1 and TRBJ2-7; a possible D gene is TRBD1 (6 bases). From germline, CDR1 is SGHRS and CDR2 YFSETQ. V was cut by 5 bases and J by 3 bases, with 21 bases left in between. There are 16 residues in the CDR3. The CDR3 coding sequence is TGCGCCAGCAGACCAAACTCAGGGGCCCTTATCTACGAGCAGTACTTC. This codes for CASRPNSGALIYEQYF.

The rearrangement joins TRBV20-1 to TRBJ2-7; D remains unclear. Looked up from germline, CDR1 is DFQATT and CDR2 is SNEGSKA (reference sequence). The CDR3 runs 12 residues. The V end was cut by 3 bases, the J end by 5 bases, with 11 bases between. CDR3 nucleotide sequence: TGCAGTGCTAGGTGGCCGGGCCACGAGCAGTACTTC. Its protein product is CSARWPGHEQYF.

This clonotype came up a few times. This chain connects TRBV7-9 to TRBJ1-2; D might be TRBD1 (5 bases). The CDR3 is made up of 13 amino acids. Per the germline V gene, CDR1 is SEHNR and CDR2 is FQNEAQ (reference sequence). Trimming removed 0 bases from V and 8 bases from J, with 10 bases in between. The CDR3 reads CASSLAGQRGYTF. CDR3 DNA: TGTGCCAGCAGCTTAGCGGGGCAACGGGGCTACACCTTC. The variable domain in full, with the rest retrieved from reference TRBV7-9 and TRBJ1-2, is DTGVSQNPRHKITKRGQNVTFRCDPISEHNRLYWYRQTLGQGPEFLTYFQNEAQLEKSRLLSDRFSAERPKGSFSTLEIQRTEQGDSAMYLCASSLAGQRGYTFGSGTRLTVV.

The chain links TRBV7-9 to TRBJ2-1; possibly TRBD1 for D (6 bases). Trimming took off 5 bases at V and 7 bases at J, with 15 bases between the two ends. This CDR3 contains 14 residues. Germline loops: CDR1 SEHNR, CDR2 FQNEAQ (reference sequence). The CDR3 region has the DNA TGTGCCAGCAGCCCCCTAGGACAGCCAAATGAGCAGTTCTTC. The encoded protein is CASSPLGQPNEQFF. The variable domain in full, completed from reference TRBV7-9 and TRBJ2-1, reads DTGVSQNPRHKITKRGQNVTFRCDPISEHNRLYWYRQTLGQGPEFLTYFQNEAQLEKSRLLSDRFSAERPKGSFSTLEIQRTEQGDSAMYLCASSPLGQPNEQFFGPGTRLTVL.

This clonotype was seen more than once but under ten times. The gene calls are TRBV12-3 or TRBV12-4 and TRBJ2-2; 11 nucleotides agree with TRBD1. V was clipped by 6 bases and J by 5 bases; unmatched bases: 5. This CDR3 is 15 amino acids long. DNA of the CDR3: TGTGCCAGCAGGGGACAGGGGGTAGGGACCGGGGAGCTGTTTTTT. Translating gives CASRGQGVGTGELFF.

There are a few counts of this clonotype. As DNA, the CDR3 is TGCAGCGTTGAAGGGACAGGGGGCCTTGGGGATGAGCAGTTCTTC. It specifies CSVEGTGGLGDEQFF. V usage is TRBV29-1 and J usage is TRBJ2-1; 11 positions agree with TRBD1. CDR3 length: 15 residues. CDR1 and CDR2 (germline): SQVTM, ANQGSEA. J gave up 8 bases and V 1 base, and 7 bases lay outside the gene matches.